Listed here are 19 T cell receptor beta chains from one sample, sequenced in a study of T cell repertoires in cytomegalovirus infection. Their antigens are not known. TCRdb ran MiXCR on the reads and lists one entry per CDR3 protein. Among 400,000 to 600,000 distinct CDR3 sequences listed, 42% were seen once. This material consisted of cultured PBMCs, taken from culture after CMV antigen stimulation. Receptors originate from a human donor in good health (CMV status not recorded). Some clones in this sample may be carry-over from other donors' samples.

The J gene is TRBJ1-2, the V gene TRBV20-1; D is possibly TRBD1 (6 bases). This CDR3 has 13 amino acids. CDR1 is DFQATT and CDR2 is SNEGSKA in the germline V gene (reference sequence). V was clipped by 5 bases and J by 4 bases, with 14 bases between them. The CDR3 DNA reads TGCAGTGCTGCTACAGGGTCCTCCTATGGCTACACCTTC. Its protein is CSAATGSSYGYTF.

This chain joins TRBV7-2 and TRBJ2-2; no firm D call. The V end was cut by 5 bases, the J end by 7 bases, with 14 bases between. Germline V gene data show CDR1 as SGHTA and CDR2 as FQGNSA. CDR3 length: 14 amino acids. The DNA of the CDR3 is TGTGCCAGCAGCCCAAGAAGGTTAGGCGGGGAGCTGTTTTTT. It specifies CASSPRRLGGELFF.

The V gene is TRBV6-2 or TRBV6-3, the J gene TRBJ2-3; the D is unclear. Germline-derived CDR1 and CDR2 are MNHEY and SVGEGT. The CDR3 spans 15 residues. Between the trimmed V and J ends, which lost 6 bases and 1 base, there was a span of 14 bases. CDR3 nucleotide sequence: TGTGCCAGCAGGACCGCGGCCCCTGGCACAGATACGCAGTATTTT. It translates to CASRTAAPGTDTQYF.

This clonotype occurred a few times. The chain couples TRBV6-1 to TRBJ2-5; a weak D match, TRBD1 (5 bases). Germline V gene data show CDR1 as MNHNS and CDR2 as SASEGT. This CDR3 region has 13 residues. Trimming removed 5 bases from V and 3 bases from J, with 10 bases in between. The CDR3 is CASSRQTKETQYF. The CDR3, as DNA: TGTGCCAGCAGTCGACAGACCAAAGAGACCCAGTACTTC.

This clonotype has a handful of counts. The chain has TRBV20-1 and TRBJ2-3, with D possibly TRBD2 on 7 matching bases. The V end lost 2 bases, the J end lost 0 bases, and 15 bases lay between the germline ends. CDR1 and CDR2 from the germline V gene are DFQATT and SNEGSKA (reference sequence). The CDR3 is 16 amino acids. CDR3 nucleotide sequence: TGCAGTGCTAGACGGGCGGGGGCCGTTAGCACAGATACGCAGTATTTT. It specifies CSARRAGAVSTDTQYF.

The chain employs TRBV7-6 and TRBJ2-7, with 9 bases matching TRBD2. The CDR3 is 16 residues long. Per the germline V gene, CDR1 is SGHVS and CDR2 is FNYEAQ. After removal of 1 base from V and 0 bases from J, the junction contained 4 bases not matched to a gene. DNA of the CDR3: TGTGCCAGCAGCTTAGGCTGGGGACTAGCCTCCTACGAGCAGTACTTC. It codes for CASSLGWGLASYEQYF. Looking up the rest from reference TRBV7-6 and TRBJ2-7 gives the full variable domain: GAGVSQSPRYKVTKRGQDVALRCDPISGHVSLYWYRQALGQGPEFLTYFNYEAQQDKSGLPNDRFSAERPEGSISTLTIQRTEQRDSAMYRCASSLGWGLASYEQYFGPGTRLTVT.

This clonotype appeared a few times. DNA of the CDR3: TGTGCCAGCAAGGGCAGGGACTACGAGCAGTACTTC. Translating gives CASKGRDYEQYF. This sequence joins TRBV11-2 and TRBJ2-7, with D perhaps matching TRBD1 (5 bases). Germline V lookup: CDR1 SGHAT, CDR2 FQNNGV. The CDR3 extends over 12 amino acids. With 7 bases removed from V and 3 bases from J, the gap between germline ends came to 10 bases.

The sample holds a few counts of this clonotype. This chain uses TRBV19 with TRBJ1-5; the match to TRBD1 covers 9 bases. Germline V gene sequence: CDR1 LNHDA, CDR2 SQIVND (reference sequence). V lost 5 bases, J lost 4 bases, and 6 bases stayed unmatched. CDR3 length equals 15 residues. CDR3 bases: TGTGCCAGTAGTCGACAGGGGGATTCGAATCAGCCCCAGCATTTT. Its translation is CASSRQGDSNQPQHF.

V is TRBV11-2 and J is TRBJ1-2; 7 bases fit TRBD1. The CDR3 is 13 amino acids. The germline V gene encodes CDR1 SGHAT and CDR2 FQNNGV. The V segment lost 1 base and the J segment 7 bases; nucleotides outside the gene matches: 3. CDR3 region: CASSLAPGGGYTF. CDR3 coding DNA: TGTGCCAGCAGCTTAGCTCCAGGGGGTGGCTACACCTTC. Using reference TRBV11-2 and TRBJ1-2 for the parts outside the CDR3, the full variable domain is EAGVAQSPRYKIIEKRQSVAFWCNPISGHATLYWYQQILGQGPKLLIQFQNNGVVDDSQLPKDRFSAERLKGVDSTLKIQPAKLEDSAVYLCASSLAPGGGYTFGSGTRLTVV.

The V gene is TRBV7-2, the J gene TRBJ2-5, with 8 bases that match TRBD2. Germline V gene data show CDR1 as SGHTA and CDR2 as FQGNSA. V shed 4 bases and J 7 bases; nucleotides not matched to a gene: 5. CDR3 length equals 13 residues. The CDR3 loop is CASSSGLDGTQYF. The CDR3 DNA is TGTGCCAGCAGCTCGGGACTAGATGGGACCCAGTACTTC.

V and J are TRBV12-3 or TRBV12-4 and TRBJ1-2, with unresolved D. V lost 1 base, J lost 4 bases, and 13 bases lay in between. The CDR3 extends over 15 amino acids. The CDR3 protein is CASSLGAPVSYGYTF. The CDR3 DNA is TGTGCCAGCAGTTTAGGAGCACCTGTTAGCTATGGCTACACCTTC.

This clonotype was counted a few times. The DNA for the CDR3 is TGTGCCAGCAGCTTACTCAGCGGCGAGCAGTACTTC. It is translated as CASSLLSGEQYF. J is TRBJ2-7 and V is TRBV7-2; D perhaps matches TRBD2 (5 bases). This CDR3 region has 12 residues. V lost 2 bases and J 6 bases, leaving 8 bases between the germline ends. The germline gives CDR1 SGHTA, CDR2 FQGNSA.

This clonotype was counted a few times. The V and J genes are TRBV7-2 and TRBJ2-2; TRBD2 aligns across 8 bases. This CDR3 is 16 amino acids long. Unmatched junction bases numbered 3, after V lost 2 bases and J lost 1 base. From germline, CDR1 is SGHTA and CDR2 FQGNSA. The chain's CDR3 is CASSLYLAGNTGELFF. The CDR3 DNA is TGTGCCAGCAGCTTATATCTAGCGGGGAACACCGGGGAGCTGTTTTTT.

This chain connects TRBV5-4 to TRBJ2-7; maybe TRBD2 (5 bases). Deletions cut 2 bases from V and 1 base from J, with 16 bases between. CDR1 SGHNT and CDR2 YYREEE come from the germline V gene (reference sequence). There are 16 residues in the CDR3. CDR3 sequence: CASSLGPPDSSYEQYF. In nucleotides, the CDR3 is TGTGCCAGCAGCTTAGGCCCCCCGGACTCGTCCTACGAGCAGTACTTC. The variable domain in full, with the rest retrieved from reference TRBV5-4 and TRBJ2-7, is ETGVTQSPTHLIKTRGQQVTLRCSSQSGHNTVSWYQQALGQGPQFIFQYYREEENGRGNFPPRFSGLQFPNYSSELNVNALELDDSALYLCASSLGPPDSSYEQYFGPGTRLTVT.

The chain links TRBV7-9 to TRBJ2-7, with TRBD2 as a possible D gene (6 bases). From germline, CDR1 is SEHNR and CDR2 FQNEAQ (reference sequence). V lost 5 bases, J lost 4 bases, and 9 bases lay in between. This CDR3 is built from 12 residues. The CDR3 loop reads CASSGTQYEQYF. CDR3 bases: TGTGCCAGCAGCGGGACTCAATACGAGCAGTACTTC. The full variable domain, in which reference TRBV7-9 and TRBJ2-7 provide the parts outside the CDR3, is DTGVSQNPRHKITKRGQNVTFRCDPISEHNRLYWYRQTLGQGPEFLTYFQNEAQLEKSRLLSDRFSAERPKGSFSTLEIQRTEQGDSAMYLCASSGTQYEQYFGPGTRLTVT.

The rearrangement joins TRBV20-1 to TRBJ2-3; the match to TRBD2 covers 8 bases. V was clipped by 3 bases and J by 0 bases; unmatched bases: 8. Germline-derived CDR1 and CDR2 are DFQATT and SNEGSKA (reference sequence). The CDR3 is 16 residues long. CDR3 nucleotides: TGCAGTGCTAGCGGGAGGGCCTCGTTTAGCACAGATACGCAGTATTTT. It is translated as CSASGRASFSTDTQYF.

Only one count was recorded for this clonotype. The chain has TRBV27 and TRBJ2-2; 11 bases map to TRBD2. Germline CDR1 is MNHEY and CDR2 is SMNVEV (reference sequence). J was trimmed by 9 bases and V by 5 bases; bases with no gene match: 5. The CDR3 contains 14 residues. The CDR3 loop is CASSTLAGGRELFF. The CDR3 DNA follows: TGTGCCAGCAGTACCCTAGCGGGAGGAAGGGAGCTGTTTTTT.

This chain joins TRBV2 and TRBJ2-3; D possibly corresponds to TRBD2 (6 bases). The CDR3 is made up of 13 amino acids. The V end was cut by 8 bases, the J end by 2 bases, with 11 bases between. Germline V lookup: CDR1 SNHLY, CDR2 FYNNEI. The DNA for the CDR3 is TGTGCCAGCGGGGCGGGGTTCACAGATACGCAGTATTTT. This sequence encodes CASGAGFTDTQYF.

This clonotype came up a few times. J is TRBJ2-7 and V is TRBV7-2, with D perhaps TRBD1 (6 bases). V dropped 3 bases and J dropped 4 bases, with 25 bases sitting between them. CDR1 and CDR2 from the germline V gene are SGHTA and FQGNSA. CDR3 length: 18 amino acids. This CDR3 is CASSFMWGHFNLGYEQYF. In nucleotides, the CDR3 is TGTGCCAGCAGCTTTATGTGGGGGCACTTCAATCTCGGATACGAGCAGTACTTC.